Listed here are 14 T cell receptor beta chains from one sample, sequenced in a study of radiation and T cells in renal cell carcinoma. Time point meaning: blood 4 weeks post-SBRT, at nephrectomy. Treatment of the sample: 15 Gy SBRT to primary tumor, nephrectomy 4 weeks later. TCRdb keeps only in-frame clones here, not all; method: immunoSEQ multiplex PCR. The sample lists around 170,000 clones; less than 90% were seen once. The sequencing here drew on blood, taken from a patient whose treatment included radiotherapy and nephrectomy. The receptors originated from a woman between 50 and 59 years old with renal cell carcinoma.

This clone is a singleton in its sample. This rearrangement joins TRBV7-3 to TRBJ2-6; the D gene is possibly TRBD2 (6 bases). Trimming stripped 1 base from V and 2 bases from J, with 15 bases between. The CDR3 spans 18 residues. In germline, CDR1 is SGHTA, CDR2 FQGTGA. CDR3 coding DNA: TGTGCCAGCAGCTTAAGCCCGGGGGTCCCGGCTGGGGCCAACGTCCTGACTTTC. The encoded protein is CASSLSPGVPAGANVLTF.

The chain joins TRBV7-2 to TRBJ1-5; no reliable D call. Germline V gene lookup returns CDR1 SGHTA and CDR2 FQGNSA. Trimming took 3 bases from V and 1 from J, leaving 7 bases between them. The CDR3 is 14 amino acids. The CDR3 loop is CASSFRQSNQPQHF. CDR3 nucleotides: TGTGCCAGCAGCTTCCGGCAGAGCAATCAGCCCCAGCATTTT. The full variable domain, with the rest looked up from reference TRBV7-2 and TRBJ1-5, is GAGVSQSPSNKVTEKGKDVELRCDPISGHTALYWYRQSLGQGLEFLIYFQGNSAPDKSGLPSDRFSAERTGGSVSTLTIQRTQQEDSAVYLCASSFRQSNQPQHFGDGTRLSIL.

The chain combines TRBV7-2 with TRBJ2-1; D not certain. Germline lookup yields CDR1 SGHTA and CDR2 FQGNSA. Between the trimmed V and J ends, which lost 0 bases and 6 bases, there was a span of 12 bases. CDR3 size: 15 residues. CDR3 amino acids: CASSLASLTSNEQFF. CDR3 coding DNA: TGTGCCAGCAGCTTAGCGTCCCTTACGAGCAATGAGCAGTTCTTC.

The chain joins TRBV7-2 to TRBJ1-2; D remains unclear. The V and J ends lost 5 bases and 8 bases respectively, with 18 bases between them. This CDR3 is 14 amino acids long. Germline V lookup: CDR1 SGHTA, CDR2 FQGNSA. The CDR3 DNA reads as TGTGCCAGCAGCCCCACGGGAGCGTCCGGGGGCTACACCTTC. It translates to CASSPTGASGGYTF.

V and J are TRBV6-1 and TRBJ2-7, with D perhaps TRBD1 or TRBD2 (5 bases each). The CDR3 totals 15 residues. Trimming took off 1 base at V and 1 base at J, with 11 bases between the two ends. Germline V gene sequence: CDR1 MNHNS, CDR2 SASEGT. CDR3 DNA: TGTGCCAGCAGTGAAGGGTCAGGGAGATCCTACGAGCAGTACTTC. Translation gives CASSEGSGRSYEQYF.

The CDR3 sequence is CASSRGLDASYEQYF. The CDR3 nucleotides are TGTGCCAGCAGCCGGGGACTCGATGCTTCCTACGAGCAGTACTTC. V and J are TRBV7-2 and TRBJ2-7; D might be TRBD2 (6 bases). V was clipped by 5 bases and J by 1 base, with 15 bases between them. The CDR3 runs 15 residues. Germline CDR1 is SGHTA and CDR2 is FQGNSA.

The CDR3 protein is CASSPTTSNQPQHF. The CDR3 nucleotides are TGTGCCAGCAGTCCTACTACCAGCAATCAGCCCCAGCATTTT. This chain connects TRBV6-5 to TRBJ1-5; D not resolved. Germline values: CDR1 MNHEY, CDR2 SVGAGI. The CDR3 runs 14 residues. V lost 5 bases to trimming and J lost 1 base, with 9 bases between them.

This clone has only one observation. The J gene is TRBJ1-5, the V gene TRBV15, with TRBD1 matching 7 bases. There are 18 residues in the CDR3. V shed 5 bases and J 1 base; nucleotides not matched to a gene: 14. Germline lookup yields CDR1 LNHNV and CDR2 YYDKDF (reference sequence). The CDR3 coding sequence is TGTGCCACCAGCGGATGGACTAGGACAGGAACAAGCAATCAGCCCCAGCATTTT. Protein: CATSGWTRTGTSNQPQHF.

The V gene is TRBV19, the J gene TRBJ2-3; TRBD2 matches at 11 bases. Germline V CDR1 and CDR2: LNHDA, SQIVND (reference sequence). V lost 8 bases and J lost 3; bases outside the gene matches: 10. This CDR3 has 16 residues. The CDR3 DNA is TGTGCCAGTGGGGCGCGGGCTAGCGGGGGGACAGATACGCAGTATTTT. Protein sequence: CASGARASGGTDTQYF. Full variable domain (rest looked up from reference TRBV19 and TRBJ2-3): DGGITQSPKYLFRKEGQNVTLSCEQNLNHDAMYWYRQDPGQGLRLIYYSQIVNDFQKGDIAEGYSVSREKKESFPLTVTSAQKNPTAFYLCASGARASGGTDTQYFGPGTRLTVL.

This clone was found a few times. The chain carries TRBV18 and TRBJ1-4, with a weak D call TRBD1 (6 bases). Germline V gene data show CDR1 as KGHSH and CDR2 as LQKENI. This CDR3 spans 16 amino acids. V lost 1 base to trimming and J lost 1 base, with 10 bases between them. Here the CDR3 reads CASSPRGQVTNEKLFF. The DNA for the CDR3 is TGTGCCAGCTCACCACGGGGGCAAGTAACTAATGAAAAACTGTTTTTT.

The chain recombines TRBV2 with TRBJ1-5; D call uncertain. The CDR3 has 16 residues. Germline V lookup: CDR1 SNHLY, CDR2 FYNNEI. The ends were cut back, 3 bases at V and 0 bases at J, with 12 bases in the middle. The chain's CDR3 is CASSEFYVGSNQPQHF. In DNA form, the CDR3 reads TGTGCCAGCAGTGAGTTCTACGTTGGTAGCAATCAGCCCCAGCATTTT. The whole variable domain, filled in from reference TRBV2 and TRBJ1-5, reads EPEVTQTPSHQVTQMGQEVILRCVPISNHLYFYWYRQILGQKVEFLVSFYNNEISEKSEIFDDQFSVERPDGSNFTLKIRSTKLEDSAMYFCASSEFYVGSNQPQHFGDGTRLSIL.

The chain links TRBV12-5 to TRBJ1-1; D may be TRBD1 (6 bases). The CDR3 runs 13 residues. The V end lost 1 base, the J end lost 4 bases, and 7 bases lay between the germline ends. Looked up from germline, CDR1 is LGHNT and CDR2 is FRNRAP. The CDR3 region has the DNA TGTGCTAGTGGTTTGGAAGGGGGCACTGAAGCTTTCTTT. Protein: CASGLEGGTEAFF.

CDR3 DNA: TGCGCCAGCAGCTTGGAGTGGGACACTGAAGCTTTCTTT. It is translated as CASSLEWDTEAFF. This chain joins TRBV5-1 and TRBJ1-1; D not resolved. Germline CDR1 SGHRS, CDR2 YFSETQ. The CDR3 runs 13 residues. Trimming cost V 0 bases and J 3 bases, with 6 bases left between them.

The chain combines TRBV7-9 with TRBJ1-1, with no clear D. Trimming removed 5 bases from V and 3 bases from J, with 10 bases in between. Germline V gene sequence: CDR1 SEHNR, CDR2 FQNEAQ (reference sequence). The CDR3 length is 13 residues. CDR3 in DNA: TGTGCCAGCAGCCTCCTGAGCGACACTGAAGCTTTCTTT. This encodes CASSLLSDTEAFF.